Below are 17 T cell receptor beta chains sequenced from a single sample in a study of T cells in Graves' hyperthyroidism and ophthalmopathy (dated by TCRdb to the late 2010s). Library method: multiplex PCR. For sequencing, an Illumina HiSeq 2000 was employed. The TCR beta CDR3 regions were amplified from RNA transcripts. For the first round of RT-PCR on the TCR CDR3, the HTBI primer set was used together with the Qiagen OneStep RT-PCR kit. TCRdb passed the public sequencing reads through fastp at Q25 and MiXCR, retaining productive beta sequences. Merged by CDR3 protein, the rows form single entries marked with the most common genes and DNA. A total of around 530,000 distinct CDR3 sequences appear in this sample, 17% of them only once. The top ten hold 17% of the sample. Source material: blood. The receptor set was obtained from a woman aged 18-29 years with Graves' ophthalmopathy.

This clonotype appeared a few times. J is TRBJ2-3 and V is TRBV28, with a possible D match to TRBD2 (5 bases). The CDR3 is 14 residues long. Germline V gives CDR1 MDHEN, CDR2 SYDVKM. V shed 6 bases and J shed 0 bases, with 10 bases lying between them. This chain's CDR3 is CASRDSTSTDTQYF. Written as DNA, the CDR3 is TGTGCCAGCAGGGACTCTACTAGCACAGATACGCAGTATTTT.

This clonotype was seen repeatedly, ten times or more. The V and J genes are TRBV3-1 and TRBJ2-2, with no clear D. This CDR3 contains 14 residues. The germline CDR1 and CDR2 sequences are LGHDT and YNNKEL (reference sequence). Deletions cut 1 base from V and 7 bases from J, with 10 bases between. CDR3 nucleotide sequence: TGTGCCAGCAGCCAAGTACTTCTGGTCGGGGAGCTGTTTTTT. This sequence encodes CASSQVLLVGELFF.

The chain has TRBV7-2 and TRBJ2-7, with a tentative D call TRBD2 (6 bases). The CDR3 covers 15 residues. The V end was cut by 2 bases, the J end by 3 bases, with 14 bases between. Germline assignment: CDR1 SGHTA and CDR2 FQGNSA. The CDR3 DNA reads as TGTGCCAGCAGCTTATTCGGGGGACCTAACTACGAGCAGTACTTC. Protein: CASSLFGGPNYEQYF.

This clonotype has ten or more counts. The CDR3 nucleotides read TGTGCCAGCAGTTACTCAGGAACCGACTATGGCTACACCTTC. The encoded protein is CASSYSGTDYGYTF. V is TRBV6-5 and J is TRBJ1-2; D not certain. Germline CDR1 MNHEY, CDR2 SVGAGI. Trimming pared 0 bases from V and 3 bases from J, leaving 8 bases between. This CDR3 contains 14 residues.

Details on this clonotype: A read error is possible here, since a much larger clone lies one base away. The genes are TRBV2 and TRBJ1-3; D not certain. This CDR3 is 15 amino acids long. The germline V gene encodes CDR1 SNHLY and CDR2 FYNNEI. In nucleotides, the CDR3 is TGTGCCAGCAGCAAAGGACCCAGCTCTGGAGACACCATATATTTT. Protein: CASSKGPSSGDTIYF. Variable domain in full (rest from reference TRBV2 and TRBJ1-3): EPEVTQTPSHQVTQMGQEVILRCVPISNHLYFYWYRQILGQKVEFLVSFYNNEISEKSEIFDDQFSVERPDGSNFTLKIRSTKLEDSAMYFCASSKGPSSGDTIYFGEGSWLTVV.

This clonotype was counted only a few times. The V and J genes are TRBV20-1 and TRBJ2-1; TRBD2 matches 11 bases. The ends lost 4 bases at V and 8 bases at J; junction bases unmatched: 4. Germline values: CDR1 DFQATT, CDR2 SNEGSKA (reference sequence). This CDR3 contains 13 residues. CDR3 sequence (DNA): TGCAGTGCTAAGACTAGCGGGATCTATGAGCAGTTCTTC. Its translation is CSAKTSGIYEQFF.

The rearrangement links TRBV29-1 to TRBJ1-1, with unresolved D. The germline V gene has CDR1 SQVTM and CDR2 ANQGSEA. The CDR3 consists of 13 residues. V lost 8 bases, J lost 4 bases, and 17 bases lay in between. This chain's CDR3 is CSLRHAPGTEAFF. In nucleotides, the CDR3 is TGCAGCCTTAGACACGCTCCAGGCACTGAAGCTTTCTTT.

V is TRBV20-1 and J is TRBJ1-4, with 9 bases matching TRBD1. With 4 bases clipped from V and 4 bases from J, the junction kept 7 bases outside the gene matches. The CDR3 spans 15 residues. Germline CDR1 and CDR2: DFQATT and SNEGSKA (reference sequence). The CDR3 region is CSATQRQGGNEKLFF. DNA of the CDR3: TGCAGTGCTACTCAGAGACAGGGGGGTAATGAAAAACTGTTTTTT.

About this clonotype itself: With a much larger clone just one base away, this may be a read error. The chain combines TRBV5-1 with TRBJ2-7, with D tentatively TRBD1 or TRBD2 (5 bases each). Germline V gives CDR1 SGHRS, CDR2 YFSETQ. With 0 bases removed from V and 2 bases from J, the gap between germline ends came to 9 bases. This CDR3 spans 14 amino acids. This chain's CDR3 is CASSLGDLTYEQYF. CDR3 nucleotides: TGCGCCAGCAGCTTGGGGGACCTTACCTACGAGCAGTACTTC. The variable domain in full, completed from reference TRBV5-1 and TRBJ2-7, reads KAGVTQTPRYLIKTRGQQVTLSCSPISGHRSVSWYQQTPGQGLQFLFEYFSETQRNKGNFPGRFSGRQFSNSRSEMNVSTLELGDSALYLCASSLGDLTYEQYFGPGTRLTVT.

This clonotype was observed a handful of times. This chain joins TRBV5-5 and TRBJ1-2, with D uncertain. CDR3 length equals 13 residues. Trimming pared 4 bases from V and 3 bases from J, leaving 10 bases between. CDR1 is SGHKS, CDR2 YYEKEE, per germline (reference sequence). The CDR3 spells CASSPDFYYGYTF. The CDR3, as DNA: TGTGCCAGCAGCCCCGACTTCTACTATGGCTACACCTTC.

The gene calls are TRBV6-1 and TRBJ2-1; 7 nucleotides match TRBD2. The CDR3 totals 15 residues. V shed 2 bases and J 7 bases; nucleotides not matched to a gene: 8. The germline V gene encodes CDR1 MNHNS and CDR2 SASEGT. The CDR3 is CASSETGLGVNEQFF. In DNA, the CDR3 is TGTGCCAGCAGTGAAACCGGACTAGGGGTTAATGAGCAGTTCTTC.

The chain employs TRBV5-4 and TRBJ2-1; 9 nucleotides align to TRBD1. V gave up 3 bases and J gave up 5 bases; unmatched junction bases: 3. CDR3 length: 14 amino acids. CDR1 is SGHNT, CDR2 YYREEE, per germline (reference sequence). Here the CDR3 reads CASSSTGGDNEQFF. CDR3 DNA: TGTGCCAGCAGCTCGACAGGGGGGGACAATGAGCAGTTCTTC.

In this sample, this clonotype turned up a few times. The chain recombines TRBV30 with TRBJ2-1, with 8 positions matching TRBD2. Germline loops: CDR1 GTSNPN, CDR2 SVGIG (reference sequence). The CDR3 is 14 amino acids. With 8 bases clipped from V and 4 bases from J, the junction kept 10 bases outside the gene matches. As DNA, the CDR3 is TGTGCCCGGGGGGGGGGATTGAGTTACAATGAGCAGTTCTTC. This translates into CARGGGLSYNEQFF. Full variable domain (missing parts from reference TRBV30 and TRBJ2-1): SQTIHQWPATLVQPVGSPLSLECTVEGTSNPNLYWYRQAAGRGLQLLFYSVGIGQISSEVPQNLSASRPQDRQFILSSKKLLLSDSGFYLCARGGGLSYNEQFFGPGTRLTVL.

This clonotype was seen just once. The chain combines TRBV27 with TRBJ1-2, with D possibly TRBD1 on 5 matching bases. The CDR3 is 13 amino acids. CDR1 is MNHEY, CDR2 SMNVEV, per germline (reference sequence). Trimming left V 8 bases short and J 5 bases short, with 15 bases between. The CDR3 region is CASGMVGLYGYTF. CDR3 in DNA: TGTGCCAGCGGGATGGTGGGACTTTATGGCTACACCTTC.

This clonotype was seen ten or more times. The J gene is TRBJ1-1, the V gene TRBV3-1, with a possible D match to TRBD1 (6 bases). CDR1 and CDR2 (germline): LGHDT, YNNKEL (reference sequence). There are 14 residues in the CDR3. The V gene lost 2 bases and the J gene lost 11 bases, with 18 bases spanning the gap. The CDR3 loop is CASSQSPGDVRAFF. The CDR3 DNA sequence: TGTGCCAGCAGCCAATCGCCAGGGGATGTTCGTGCTTTCTTT.

The CDR3 coding sequence is TGCAGTGCTAGGGAGGGACAGGAGTGGGAGACCCAGTACTTC. It is translated as CSAREGQEWETQYF. V and J are TRBV20-1 and TRBJ2-5; 8 nucleotides line up with TRBD1. CDR3 length: 14 residues. Germline CDR1 reads DFQATT; CDR2 reads SNEGSKA (reference sequence). The V and J ends lost 3 bases and 5 bases, in that order; junction bases with no gene match: 8.

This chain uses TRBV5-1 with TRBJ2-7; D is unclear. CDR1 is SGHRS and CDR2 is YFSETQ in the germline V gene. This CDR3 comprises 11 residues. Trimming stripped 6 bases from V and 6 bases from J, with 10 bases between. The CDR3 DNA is TGCGCCAGCAAGAATTCGGGCGAGCAGTACTTC. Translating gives CASKNSGEQYF.